This T cell receptor beta chain emerged from a study of cytomegalovirus exposure and HLA in healthy donors. Overall study findings and caveats: Through in vitro validation, three CMV-associated chains were shown to be specific for CMV antigens.

Details on this clone: Its specificity is not known.

CDR1 and CDR2 from the germline V gene are GTSNPN and SVGIG (reference sequence). The junction had 7 bases not matched to a gene; V was cut back by 0 bases and J by 0 bases. This CDR3 comprises 17 residues. The PCR ran on 60 Vbeta and 13 Jbeta primers. Using immunoSEQ multiplex PCR, the repertoire was profiled, and TCRdb retains in-frame clones only, with some absent. The clone table shows about 110,000 clones, with the ten largest holding less than 4.5%. The chain employs TRBV30 and TRBJ1-4; 7 bases agree with TRBD1. The source is a man aged 25-45 years in good health and CMV-seronegative. Sequences were obtained from PBMCs. The CDR3 DNA sequence: TGTGCCTGGAGTGTACGACAGGGACGAGCAACTAATGAAAAACTGTTTTTT. This sequence encodes CAWSVRQGRATNEKLFF. The full variable domain, completed using reference TRBV30 and TRBJ1-4, is SQTIHQWPATLVQPVGSPLSLECTVEGTSNPNLYWYRQAAGRGLQLLFYSVGIGQISSEVPQNLSASRPQDRQFILSSKKLLLSDSGFYLCAWSVRQGRATNEKLFFGSGTQLSVL.